This T cell receptor beta chain is from a study of cytomegalovirus exposure and HLA in healthy donors. The overall study: It was reported in a later analysis that the roughly 120 validation repertoires used the same platform as the 550 to 800 first-cohort repertoires.

Regarding the study as a whole: The dataset shows that most TCR sequences were rare, while some public TCRs occurred in many donors.

V lost 7 bases, J lost 8 bases, and 17 bases lay in between. The CDR3 loop spans 14 amino acids. The V gene's germline CDR1 is MNHEY and CDR2 SVGAGI. Sequencing used immunoSEQ multiplex PCR; TCRdb keeps in-frame clones, though not all of them. Of 120,000 or so clones listed, around 86% are singletons. In regard to this clone: The antigen remains unidentified.

The V call is TRBV6-5, the J call TRBJ2-2, with a possible D match to TRBD2 (5 bases). The receptor was isolated from a woman between 18 and 30 years old in good health and CMV-seronegative. Sequenced: PBMCs. CDR3 sequence reads: CASTLDSAFGELFF. The CDR3 nucleotides are TGTGCCAGCACGTTGGACTCGGCATTTGGGGAGCTGTTTTTT.